This paragraph covers one TCR beta chain sequence. What it binds is not known. The data were obtained in a study of cytomegalovirus exposure and HLA in healthy donors. Study results and limitations: V- and J-gene trimming in TCR beta was tied to a missense DCLRE1C variant by an analysis performed later. Earlier analysis yielded a pattern in which most TCR beta V segments were productive about 90% or about 30% of the time.

Germline CDR1 SQVTM, CDR2 ANQGSEA. This CDR3 has 12 amino acids. Trimming took off 6 bases at V and 8 bases at J, with 16 bases between the two ends. The PCR had 60 Vbeta and 13 Jbeta primers. The repertoire was sequenced with immunoSEQ multiplex PCR; TCRdb's copy has only in-frame clones and lacks some. The data contain 60,000 to 80,000 clones, more than 75% of them singletons. This rearrangement joins TRBV29-1 to TRBJ1-2; TRBD1 might be the D (6 bases). Sequencing was performed on PBMCs. The TCR sequence derives from a girl aged 5-17 years in good health and CMV-seropositive. CDR3 bases: TGCAGCGTATTTACAGGGATCGAAGGCTACACCTTC. Protein product: CSVFTGIEGYTF.